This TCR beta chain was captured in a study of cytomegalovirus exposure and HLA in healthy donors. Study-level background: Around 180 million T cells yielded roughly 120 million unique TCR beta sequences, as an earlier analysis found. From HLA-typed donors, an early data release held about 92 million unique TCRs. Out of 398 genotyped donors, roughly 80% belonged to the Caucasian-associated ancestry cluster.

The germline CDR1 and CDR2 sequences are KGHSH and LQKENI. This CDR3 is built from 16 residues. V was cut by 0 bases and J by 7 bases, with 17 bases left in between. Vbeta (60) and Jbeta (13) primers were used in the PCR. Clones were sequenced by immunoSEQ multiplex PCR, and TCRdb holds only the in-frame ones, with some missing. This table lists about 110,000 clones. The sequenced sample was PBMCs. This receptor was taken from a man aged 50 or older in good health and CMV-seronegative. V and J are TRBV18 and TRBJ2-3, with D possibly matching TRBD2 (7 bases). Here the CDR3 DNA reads TGTGCCAGCTCACCACCGGGCGGGGGCGCTTTTAATACGCAGTATTTT. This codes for CASSPPGGGAFNTQYF.